The 3 T cell receptor beta chains below all came from one sample that was sequenced in a study of CD8+ T cells in alopecia areata (dated by TCRdb to the late 2010s). The treatment or condition label, read with the paper, signifies: oral pan-JAK inhibitor, 5-10 mg twice daily. Receptors were amplified or captured by the immunoSEQ multiplex PCR assay. To provide template for TCR sequencing, every sample had RNA extracted and reverse transcribed into cDNA. The source is immuneACCESS, and TCRdb retained only in-frame sequences with V and J called. Part of the clones is not carried over; for the studies checked, unresolved V genes explain less than half of this, and the remainder is unexplained. This sample comprises fewer than 250,000 clones, roughly 40% of them detected only once. Jointly, the top ten make up approximately 2.9% of the sample. The sequencing here drew on CD4+ T cells sorted from blood, taken at approximately week 36, from a patient treated with tofacitinib. These TCRs come from a human donor with alopecia areata.

This chain uses TRBV7-6 with TRBJ2-7; D gene uncertain. The V end lost 1 base, the J end lost 2 bases, and 9 bases lay between the germline ends. The CDR3 extends over 14 amino acids. Germline assignment: CDR1 SGHVS and CDR2 FNYEAQ. The CDR3 DNA reads TGTGCCAGCAGCTTAGAGCCGGTAACCTACGAGCAGTACTTC. Translated: CASSLEPVTYEQYF. The variable domain in full, with the rest retrieved from reference TRBV7-6 and TRBJ2-7, is GAGVSQSPRYKVTKRGQDVALRCDPISGHVSLYWYRQALGQGPEFLTYFNYEAQQDKSGLPNDRFSAERPEGSISTLTIQRTEQRDSAMYRCASSLEPVTYEQYFGPGTRLTVT.

The chain joins TRBV2 to TRBJ1-4, with D possibly TRBD1 on 6 matching bases. Germline assignment: CDR1 SNHLY and CDR2 FYNNEI. This CDR3 has 12 amino acids. Trimming stripped 10 bases from V and 8 bases from J, with 14 bases between. This chain's CDR3 is CATRQEEEKLFF. The CDR3 region has the DNA TGTGCCACCCGACAGGAGGAGGAAAAACTGTTTTTT.

There are a few counts of this clone. The chain is built from TRBV25-1 and TRBJ2-7, with unresolved D. CDR3 length: 12 residues. Germline assignment: CDR1 MGHDK and CDR2 SYGVNS. Trimming took 10 bases from V and 5 from J, leaving 15 bases between them. The CDR3 here is CAIGIGLDEQYF. The CDR3 nucleotides read TGTGCCATAGGGATAGGGCTCGACGAGCAGTACTTC.